This TCR beta chain was captured by sequencing in a study of spatial heterogeneity in lung cancer. MiXCR was run by TCRdb on the 5' RACE reads, yielding one entry per CDR3 protein. Of some 97,000 distinct CDR3 sequences listed, approximately 4% are singletons. Study-wide results and limits: When ubiquitous and regional expanded TCRs were counted, their numbers tracked ubiquitous and regional nonsynonymous mutations, respectively. Higher tumor mutation counts went along with higher counts of expanded intratumoral alpha and beta TCRs.

This clonotype occurred many times. The target antigen is unknown. The CDR3 has 12 amino acids. Germline CDR1 is SQVTM and CDR2 is ANQGSEA. V gave up 7 bases and J gave up 7 bases, with 16 bases separating them. Time point indicated: sample taken at primary tumor resection. The source was lung tumor tissue, collected at surgery. The V gene is TRBV29-1, the J gene TRBJ1-2, with D uncertain. The receptor was isolated from a male donor with early-stage non-small cell lung cancer. In DNA, the CDR3 is TGCAGCGGTCTCGCCGTGGCGGCTGGCTACACCTTC. Amino acid sequence: CSGLAVAAGYTF. The whole variable domain, remainder taken from reference TRBV29-1 and TRBJ1-2, is SAVISQKPSRDICQRGTSLTIQCQVDSQVTMMFWYRQQPGQSLTLIATANQGSEATYESGFVIDKFPISRPNLTFSTLTVSNMSPEDSSIYLCSGLAVAAGYTFGSGTRLTVV.